Listed below are T cell receptor beta chains from one sample, sequenced in a study of blood T cell repertoires in COVID-19. Data came from immunoSEQ multiplex PCR; TCRdb stores just in-frame clones and leaves some out. This table holds 200,000 to 250,000 clones, 60% to 85% found once. The specimen was peripheral blood. All receptors come from a woman between 70 and 85 years old with acute or convalescent COVID-19. CDR3s include the opening cysteine and the closing phenylalanine or tryptophan. Each record gives: V gene, J gene, D gene, clone size, CDR3 protein, CDR3 DNA. A D gene is named only where the DNA matches it firmly. Part of the rows lack a size; the others show once, few, many or a class for expanded clones.

V gene: TRBV27; J gene: TRBJ2-7; D gene: TRBD1; clone size: NA; CDR3 protein: CASSLSGTGSYEQYF; CDR3 DNA: TGTGCCAGCAGTTTATCGGGGACAGGTTCCTACGAGCAGTACTTC
V gene: TRBV7-9; J gene: TRBJ2-3; D gene: TRBD2; clone size: NA; CDR3 protein: CASSPTLLAGVRDTQYF; CDR3 DNA: TGTGCCAGCAGCCCTACTTTACTAGCGGGAGTGAGAGATACGCAGTATTTT
V gene: TRBV28; J gene: TRBJ2-7; D gene: TRBD1; clone size: NA; CDR3 protein: CATGGGSYEQYF; CDR3 DNA: TGTGCAACAGGGGGCGGCTCCTACGAGCAGTACTTC
V gene: TRBV6-5; J gene: TRBJ1-2; D gene: NA; clone size: NA; CDR3 protein: CASSYSGGANYGYTF; CDR3 DNA: TGTGCCAGCAGTTACTCTGGAGGGGCTAACTATGGCTACACCTTC
V gene: TRBV7-3; J gene: TRBJ2-5; D gene: TRBD2; clone size: NA; CDR3 protein: CASSPREGETQYF; CDR3 DNA: TGTGCCAGCAGCCCGCGGGAGGGGGAGACCCAGTACTTC
V gene: TRBV7-3; J gene: TRBJ1-2; D gene: TRBD1; clone size: NA; CDR3 protein: CASSPQDRGGYTF; CDR3 DNA: TGTGCCAGCAGCCCCCAGGACAGGGGAGGCTACACCTTC
V gene: TRBV7-9; J gene: TRBJ2-3; D gene: NA; clone size: NA; CDR3 protein: CASSFTGSITDTQYF; CDR3 DNA: TGTGCCAGCAGCTTTACGGGGTCGATCACAGATACGCAGTATTTT
V gene: TRBV10-3; J gene: TRBJ2-1; D gene: TRBD2; clone size: NA; CDR3 protein: CAISDLKGGTNEQFF; CDR3 DNA: TGTGCCATCAGTGATTTAAAGGGAGGGACCAATGAGCAGTTCTTC
V gene: TRBV18; J gene: TRBJ2-1; D gene: TRBD2; clone size: NA; CDR3 protein: CASSQPGLAGGGSYNEQFF; CDR3 DNA: TGTGCCAGCTCACAACCGGGACTAGCGGGGGGTGGCTCTTACAATGAGCAGTTCTTC
V gene: TRBV5-6; J gene: TRBJ1-2; D gene: TRBD1; clone size: few; CDR3 protein: CASSPATGKAYGYTF; CDR3 DNA: TGTGCCAGCAGCCCAGCGACAGGGAAGGCCTATGGCTACACCTTC